This T cell receptor beta chain is from a study of Graves' ophthalmopathy and Graves' hyperthyroidism. To note about this clonotype: Its specificity is not known.

Recruitment covered hyperthyroidism patients aged 18 to 65 whose new diagnosis was of under 2 months' duration. Patients were left out if they had other autoimmune diseases, uncontrolled infections, pregnancy or lactation. Findings and limits, study-wide: Distinction of ophthalmopathy from stable hyperthyroidism by a 13-signature model reached 85% to 90% sensitivity and just under 84% specificity. Detection in blood was also observed for most expanded thyroid clonotypes above 0.001 frequency.

RNA transcripts provided the template for amplifying TCR beta CDR3 regions. Scientists carried out first-round RT-PCR using HTBI primers and then a second-round multiplex PCR. TCRdb recomputed calls from the multiplex PCR reads with MiXCR, one row per CDR3 protein. The repertoire holds about 550,000 distinct CDR3 sequences, with under 45% as singletons. What was sequenced was peripheral blood or thyroid tissue (not recorded which). The receptor comes from an adult man with Graves' hyperthyroidism.

The CDR3 sequence: CASSPFQGNTEAFF. In nucleotides, the CDR3 is TGTGCCAGCAGCCCATTTCAGGGAAACACTGAAGCTTTCTTT. The chain uses TRBV5-5 and TRBJ1-1; maybe TRBD1 (5 bases). Germline V CDR1 and CDR2: SGHKS, YYEKEE (reference sequence). V lost 4 bases and J lost 2, with 12 bases in between. CDR3 length: 14 amino acids.